Shown below are 24 T cell receptor beta chains from a single sample sequenced in a study of blood T cell repertoires in COVID-19. The table came from immunoSEQ multiplex PCR; TCRdb's copy has only in-frame clones and leaves some out. This table holds under 300,000 clones, around four fifths found once. The specimen sequenced was peripheral blood. All receptors derive from a man aged 30 to 45 who had recovered from COVID-19.

The sample holds one count of this clone. The rearrangement links TRBV14 to TRBJ2-5; 12 positions match TRBD2. The CDR3 totals 15 residues. Germline trimming cut 4 bases from V and 2 bases from J; bases unmatched to any gene: 2. The V gene's germline CDR1 is SGHDN and CDR2 FVKESK. CDR3 protein: CASSRLAGVQETQYF. Written as DNA, the CDR3 is TGTGCCAGCAGCCGACTAGCGGGGGTACAAGAGACCCAGTACTTC.

The chain is built from TRBV5-1 and TRBJ1-2; D gene ambiguous. This CDR3 contains 15 residues. CDR1 SGHRS and CDR2 YFSETQ come from the germline V gene. V lost 7 bases to trimming and J lost 4 bases, with 20 bases between them. CDR3 sequence: CASREGADFGYGYTF. The CDR3, as DNA: TGCGCCAGCCGAGAGGGAGCGGACTTTGGCTATGGCTACACCTTC.

This clone turned up a few times. An end of the junction differs from the germline gene, which may be a read error. The chain joins TRBV3-1 (or the pseudogene TRBV3-2) to TRBJ1-6; D call uncertain. The CDR3 loop spans 11 amino acids. The V gene's germline CDR1 is LGHDT and CDR2 YNNKEL (reference sequence). CDR3 residues: CASSSGPRLDF. Written as DNA, the CDR3 is TGTGCCAGCAGCTCCGGCCCCCGGCTAGACTTT.

This clone was detected a few times. The chain has TRBV5-1 and TRBJ2-5; no clear D. The CDR3 has 15 amino acids. The V gene's germline CDR1 is SGHRS and CDR2 YFSETQ. V lost 2 bases and J 5 bases, leaving 16 bases between the germline ends. In DNA form, the CDR3 reads TGCGCCAGCAGCTTAGGAAATCCTCACTACGAGACCCAGTACTTC. Protein product: CASSLGNPHYETQYF.

This chain connects TRBV10-3 to TRBJ1-6; D might be TRBD1 (5 bases). CDR3 size: 16 residues. V lost 0 bases and J 6 bases, leaving 12 bases between the germline ends. Germline V gives CDR1 ENHRY, CDR2 SYGVKD. The CDR3 DNA reads as TGTGCCATCAGTGAGTCGGAAGGGGCAATTAATTCACCCCTCCACTTT. Protein: CAISESEGAINSPLHF.

This chain uses TRBV10-2 with TRBJ1-2; 8 bases are shared with TRBD1. The CDR3 loop spans 13 amino acids. The ends lost 5 bases at V and 7 bases at J; junction bases unmatched: 6. Per germline, CDR1 WSHSY and CDR2 SAAADI. The CDR3 loop is CASSLGQGGGYTF. Here the CDR3 DNA reads TGCGCCAGCAGTCTCGGACAGGGAGGTGGCTACACCTTC.

The V call is TRBV19, the J call TRBJ1-5; 7 bases agree with TRBD1. The J segment lost 5 bases and the V segment lost 2 bases, leaving 6 bases of the junction unmatched. The CDR3 covers 15 residues. Germline values: CDR1 LNHDA, CDR2 SQIVND (reference sequence). The CDR3, as DNA: TGTGCCAGTAGTATAAACAGACAGGGAGATCAGCCCCAGCATTTT. It translates to CASSINRQGDQPQHF.

The rearrangement links TRBV6-5 to TRBJ2-2; 8 nucleotides match TRBD2. The CDR3 contains 15 residues. Germline CDR1 reads MNHEY; CDR2 reads SVGAGI. Unmatched junction bases numbered 10, after V lost 7 bases and J lost 6 bases. The CDR3 protein is CASKVIGGVPGELFF. CDR3 nucleotides: TGTGCCAGCAAGGTCATCGGGGGGGTCCCCGGGGAGCTGTTTTTT.

The rearrangement links TRBV5-1 to TRBJ2-7, with TRBD1 matching over 9 bases. J was trimmed by 2 bases and V by 6 bases; bases with no gene match: 9. This CDR3 is 15 amino acids long. The germline V gene encodes CDR1 SGHRS and CDR2 YFSETQ. The CDR3 nucleotides are TGCGCCAGCAACTCGGAGGACAGGGGCGCCTACGAGCAGTACTTC. It translates to CASNSEDRGAYEQYF.

The V gene is TRBV4-1, the J gene TRBJ1-6; 9 positions match TRBD1. J lost 10 bases, V lost 2 bases, and 6 bases had no gene match. Per germline, CDR1 MGHRA and CDR2 YSYEKL. This CDR3 is 15 amino acids long. This chain's CDR3 is CASSQLGQGGSPLHF. The CDR3 region has the DNA TGCGCCAGCAGCCAACTGGGACAGGGAGGGTCACCCCTCCACTTT.

The chain employs TRBV7-9 and TRBJ2-7, with 7 bases lining up with TRBD1. V shed 4 bases, J shed 5 bases, and the junction held 17 bases outside the gene matches. This CDR3 contains 17 residues. The germline CDR1 and CDR2 sequences are SEHNR and FQNEAQ (reference sequence). CDR3 in amino acids: CASSSFLPGQYENEQYF. DNA for the CDR3: TGTGCCAGCAGCTCATTCCTACCGGGACAGTATGAGAACGAGCAGTACTTC. The full variable domain, in which reference TRBV7-9 and TRBJ2-7 provide the parts outside the CDR3, is DTGVSQNPRHKITKRGQNVTFRCDPISEHNRLYWYRQTLGQGPEFLTYFQNEAQLEKSRLLSDRFSAERPKGSFSTLEIQRTEQGDSAMYLCASSSFLPGQYENEQYFGPGTRLTVT.

The chain joins TRBV6-5 to TRBJ1-4; 10 nucleotides align to TRBD1. Germline-derived CDR1 and CDR2 are MNHEY and SVGAGI. CDR3 length: 16 amino acids. V dropped 2 bases and J dropped 7; count of bases not matched to a gene: 7. CDR3 sequence (DNA): TGTGCCAGCAGTTACGAAGGGACAGGGGTCGGTGAAAAACTGTTTTTT. Protein product: CASSYEGTGVGEKLFF.

The V and J genes are TRBV6-4 and TRBJ2-3; TRBD2 matches 9 bases. The trim removed 5 bases at V and 4 bases at J, leaving 10 bases unmatched. The CDR3 runs 16 residues. Germline assignment: CDR1 MRHNA and CDR2 SNTAGT. CDR3: CASSQTGTSPADTQYF. The CDR3 nucleotides are TGTGCCAGCAGTCAAACCGGGACTAGCCCAGCAGATACGCAGTATTTT.

The chain couples TRBV27 to TRBJ2-2, with D unclear. V was trimmed by 0 bases and J by 6 bases, leaving 8 bases between them. The V gene's germline CDR1 is MNHEY and CDR2 SMNVEV (reference sequence). The CDR3 length is 14 residues. Written as DNA, the CDR3 is TGTGCCAGCAGTTTATCGTGGCAGGCCGGGGAGCTGTTTTTT. Amino acid sequence: CASSLSWQAGELFF.

V and J are TRBV27 and TRBJ2-2; 7 bases are a match to TRBD1. CDR1 and CDR2 from the germline V gene are MNHEY and SMNVEV (reference sequence). CDR3 length: 15 amino acids. V was clipped by 6 bases and J by 4 bases; unmatched bases: 8. In DNA, the CDR3 is TGTGCCAGCAGACAAACGACAGGGATCACCGGGGAGCTGTTTTTT. It encodes CASRQTTGITGELFF.

The V call is TRBV7-9, the J call TRBJ1-2, with D possibly matching TRBD1 (6 bases). The germline gives CDR1 SEHNR, CDR2 FQNEAQ (reference sequence). V was shortened by 0 bases and J by 8 bases, with 19 bases between the two germline ends. This CDR3 has 16 amino acids. The CDR3 reads CASSLASARGAEGYTF. The CDR3 nucleotides read TGTGCCAGCAGCTTAGCCTCGGCGCGGGGGGCAGAGGGCTACACCTTC. Variable domain in full (rest from reference TRBV7-9 and TRBJ1-2): DTGVSQNPRHKITKRGQNVTFRCDPISEHNRLYWYRQTLGQGPEFLTYFQNEAQLEKSRLLSDRFSAERPKGSFSTLEIQRTEQGDSAMYLCASSLASARGAEGYTFGSGTRLTVV.

The V and J genes are TRBV4-1 and TRBJ2-1, with D unclear. The CDR3 contains 16 residues. Trimming removed 0 bases from V and 8 bases from J, with 17 bases in between. Germline CDR1 reads MGHRA; CDR2 reads YSYEKL. As DNA, the CDR3 is TGCGCCAGCAGCCAAGATCCCCCAACCGCCCGCGATGAGCAGTTCTTC. This codes for CASSQDPPTARDEQFF.

For this clone: One end of the junction is discordant with germline, which a read error may explain. V gene TRBV5-1 combines with J gene TRBJ2-5, with D possibly TRBD1 on 5 matching bases. CDR1 and CDR2 (germline): SGHRS, YFSETQ. The CDR3 covers 16 residues. CDR3 sequence: CASSLDGAVGQGTQYF. The CDR3 DNA reads TGCGCCAGCAGCTTGGATGGGGCAGTAGGGCAAGGGACCCAGTACTTC.

This chain uses TRBV9 with TRBJ2-5, with 10 nucleotides matching TRBD2. CDR3 length equals 13 residues. Germline lookup yields CDR1 SGDLS and CDR2 YYNGEE. Unmatched junction bases numbered 7, after V lost 4 bases and J lost 10 bases. The CDR3 DNA sequence: TGTGCCAGCAGCTCAAGCGGGGGGGCCCTCCAGTACTTC. Translating gives CASSSSGGALQYF.

This rearrangement joins TRBV12-5 to TRBJ2-1, with D perhaps TRBD2 (5 bases). This CDR3 is built from 13 residues. V was cut by 0 bases and J by 10 bases, with 10 bases left in between. CDR1 is LGHNT, CDR2 FRNRAP, per germline. CDR3 amino acids: CASGLVEEGEQFF. As DNA, the CDR3 is TGTGCTAGTGGTTTGGTAGAAGAGGGAGAGCAGTTCTTC. Complete variable domain (other parts from reference TRBV12-5 and TRBJ2-1): DARVTQTPRHKVTEMGQEVTMRCQPILGHNTVFWYRQTMMQGLELLAYFRNRAPLDDSGMPKDRFSAEMPDATLATLKIQPSEPRDSAVYFCASGLVEEGEQFFGPGTRLTVL.

The rearrangement joins TRBV7-9 to TRBJ1-2; D possibly corresponds to TRBD1 (6 bases). The CDR3 is made up of 12 amino acids. CDR1 and CDR2 (germline): SEHNR, FQNEAQ (reference sequence). V was trimmed by 5 bases and J by 3 bases, leaving 7 bases between them. As DNA, the CDR3 is TGTGCCAGCAGCCCAGGGGACTATGGCTACACCTTC. This translates into CASSPGDYGYTF.

The V call is TRBV3-1 (or the pseudogene TRBV3-2), the J call TRBJ2-1, with 8 nucleotides matching TRBD1. The CDR3 has 16 residues. Germline loops: CDR1 LGHDT, CDR2 YNNKEL (reference sequence). J gave up 9 bases and V 0 bases, and 10 bases lay outside the gene matches. This CDR3 reads CASSQEGRGRSGEQFF. The CDR3 nucleotides are TGTGCCAGCAGCCAAGAAGGCAGGGGGCGGTCGGGTGAGCAGTTCTTC.

This clone was seen just once. CDR3 DNA sequence: TGTGCCAGCAGCAAAGGCCAAAAGATTAACAGGGATGGGTACTACGAGCAGTACTTC. Translation: CASSKGQKINRDGYYEQYF. The rearrangement joins TRBV21-1 to TRBJ2-7; the D call of TRBD1 is as the table states it, not checked on the DNA. TRBV21-1 is listed as a pseudogene. The CDR3 covers 19 residues.

The table lists this clone with a count of one. The chain links TRBV7-3 to TRBJ2-2; 10 nucleotides align to TRBD1. The germline CDR1 and CDR2 sequences are SGHTA and FQGTGA. V lost 4 bases to trimming and J lost 4 bases; unmatched junction nucleotides: 3. The CDR3 runs to 15 residues. The CDR3 loop is CASSYGTGVTGELFF. DNA for the CDR3: TGTGCCAGCAGCTACGGGACAGGGGTCACCGGGGAGCTGTTTTTT.